The 29 T cell receptor beta chains presented below share a single source sample, sequenced in a study of control samples from healthy donors and cancer patients. Data came from immunoSEQ multiplex PCR; TCRdb stores just in-frame clones and leaves some out. The data hold 90,000 to 100,000 clones, with approximately 80% observed a single time. Sequences were obtained from blood. The receptors were sampled from a woman aged 25 to 39 in good health.

This clone has a single count. This chain uses TRBV11-2 with TRBJ2-7; 8 bases line up with TRBD1. Germline V CDR1 and CDR2: SGHAT, FQNNGV. The CDR3 length is 15 residues. V shed 3 bases, J shed 3 bases, and the junction held 7 bases outside the gene matches. CDR3 nucleotide sequence: TGTGCCAGCAGCTTGACCGGGACAGGAGTCTACGAGCAGTACTTC. It codes for CASSLTGTGVYEQYF.

On this clone itself: Other nucleotide sequences from this sample produce the same CDR3. This sequence joins TRBV29-1 and TRBJ1-5; TRBD1 agrees at 7 bases. The CDR3 is 12 amino acids. The trim removed 4 bases at V and 5 bases at J, leaving 2 bases unmatched. Germline V gene lookup returns CDR1 SQVTM and CDR2 ANQGSEA. CDR3 region: CSVGQGDQPQHF. The DNA for the CDR3 is TGCAGCGTTGGTCAGGGGGATCAGCCCCAGCATTTT.

The V call is TRBV6-6, the J call TRBJ1-6; 7 positions agree with TRBD1. This CDR3 contains 14 residues. J gave up 6 bases and V 6 bases, and 5 bases lay outside the gene matches. Germline CDR1 MNHNY, CDR2 SVGAGI (reference sequence). CDR3 residues: CASSSRGFNSPLHF. CDR3 in DNA: TGTGCCAGCAGCTCCAGGGGGTTTAATTCACCCCTCCACTTT.

The chain is built from TRBV2 and TRBJ1-2, with D perhaps TRBD1 (5 bases). The CDR3 covers 13 residues. Trimming shortened V by 1 base and J by 6 bases, and 9 bases separated the two germline ends. Germline V gene sequence: CDR1 SNHLY, CDR2 FYNNEI. The CDR3: CASSEGGFDGYTF. The DNA for the CDR3 is TGTGCCAGCAGTGAAGGGGGCTTCGATGGCTACACCTTC. The whole variable domain, filled in from reference TRBV2 and TRBJ1-2, reads EPEVTQTPSHQVTQMGQEVILRCVPISNHLYFYWYRQILGQKVEFLVSFYNNEISEKSEIFDDQFSVERPDGSNFTLKIRSTKLEDSAMYFCASSEGGFDGYTFGSGTRLTVV.

Many counts were recorded for this clone. The V call is TRBV27, the J call TRBJ1-1, with 8 bases aligning to TRBD1. Trimming cost V 4 bases and J 5 bases; bases outside gene matches: 6. Germline CDR1 and CDR2: MNHEY and SMNVEV (reference sequence). The CDR3 extends over 14 amino acids. CDR3 bases: TGTGCCAGCAGTTCCACAGGGGGTCATACTGAAGCTTTCTTT. Translation gives CASSSTGGHTEAFF.

J is TRBJ2-5 and V is TRBV7-8; possible D gene TRBD2, 6 bases. V lost 4 bases and J lost 5, with 14 bases in between. From germline, CDR1 is SGHVS and CDR2 FQNEAQ. The CDR3 is 14 residues long. CDR3 in amino acids: CASSWTTLRETQYF. CDR3 in DNA: TGTGCCAGCAGCTGGACTACCCTGCGGGAGACCCAGTACTTC.

This rearrangement joins TRBV6-5 to TRBJ1-2, with TRBD1 matching 12 bases. The CDR3 is 14 residues long. Unmatched junction bases numbered 8, after V lost 8 bases and J lost 7 bases. CDR1 and CDR2 (germline): MNHEY, SVGAGI. CDR3 coding DNA: TGTGCCAGCGGACCCGGGACAGGGGGCTTTGGCTACACCTTC. Translating gives CASGPGTGGFGYTF.

The gene calls are TRBV21-1 and TRBJ2-3; TRBD2, the table's D call, lacks a check against the DNA. TRBV21-1 constitutes a pseudogene. The CDR3 has 18 residues. Here the CDR3 reads CATRSTVAGGRGADTQYF. The CDR3 DNA follows: TGTGCCACCAGGAGCACAGTAGCGGGGGGGCGGGGCGCAGATACGCAGTATTTT.

The chain carries TRBV9 and TRBJ1-1; D unresolved. V shed 5 bases and J shed 3 bases, with 11 bases lying between them. Germline CDR1 is SGDLS and CDR2 is YYNGEE. The CDR3 covers 13 residues. CDR3 sequence reads: CASRGQEYTEAFF. The CDR3 DNA sequence: TGTGCCAGCAGAGGGCAGGAGTACACTGAAGCTTTCTTT.

The table lists this clone with a count of one. This sequence joins TRBV7-9 and TRBJ1-5; D unresolved. This CDR3 comprises 14 residues. Per germline, CDR1 SEHNR and CDR2 FQNEAQ (reference sequence). The V end lost 0 bases, the J end lost 7 bases, and 10 bases lay between the germline ends. The CDR3 is CASSLAPGGQPQHF. Written as DNA, the CDR3 is TGTGCCAGCAGCTTAGCACCAGGTGGCCAGCCCCAGCATTTT.

This chain connects TRBV30 to TRBJ1-2; no clear D gene. CDR3 length: 14 amino acids. V gave up 5 bases and J gave up 0 bases, with 13 bases separating them. The V gene's germline CDR1 is GTSNPN and CDR2 SVGIG (reference sequence). CDR3 in DNA: TGTGCCTGGTACCGCGGGCGTTCTAACTATGGCTACACCTTC. Residues: CAWYRGRSNYGYTF.

The V gene is TRBV12-3 or TRBV12-4, the J gene TRBJ1-2, with D hard to call. The CDR3 covers 13 residues. Trimming removed 5 bases from V and 7 bases from J, with 14 bases in between. The CDR3 region has the DNA TGTGCCAGCAGTCCTGAGCATGGCTCTGGCTACACCTTC. Translated: CASSPEHGSGYTF.

The rearrangement joins TRBV18 to TRBJ1-3; D uncertain. The CDR3 runs 15 residues. Trimming took 1 base from V and 4 from J, leaving 11 bases between them. Germline CDR1 is KGHSH and CDR2 is LQKENI. The CDR3 reads CASSPRETPGNTIYF. The CDR3 bases are TGTGCCAGCTCACCACGGGAAACGCCCGGAAACACCATATATTTT.

This rearrangement joins TRBV29-1 to TRBJ2-2; tentatively, D is TRBD2 (6 bases). V was cut by 5 bases and J by 1 base, with 14 bases left in between. The length of the CDR3 is 15 residues. Germline CDR1 and CDR2: SQVTM and ANQGSEA. As DNA, the CDR3 is TGCAGCGTTTTAAAGCGGCGGGAGAACACCGGGGAGCTGTTTTTT. Its protein product is CSVLKRRENTGELFF.

This clone came up once. The sample has other DNA sequences that encode this CDR3 too. The chain carries TRBV19 and TRBJ1-1, with D possibly matching TRBD1 (5 bases). Deletions cut 1 base from V and 3 bases from J, with 6 bases between. The CDR3 length is 13 residues. Per the germline V gene, CDR1 is LNHDA and CDR2 is SQIVND (reference sequence). The CDR3 loop is CASSIVGDTEAFF. The CDR3 DNA sequence: TGTGCCAGTAGTATAGTGGGGGACACTGAAGCTTTCTTT.

Only one count was recorded for this clone. The CDR3 protein is CASSSVGGASGNTIYF. CDR3 nucleotide sequence: TGCGCCAGCAGCTCCGTTGGGGGGGCATCCGGAAACACCATATATTTT. The rearrangement joins TRBV5-1 to TRBJ1-3; perhaps TRBD1 as D (6 bases). The V end was cut by 3 bases, the J end by 4 bases, with 17 bases between. The CDR3 sequence is 16 residues long. Germline V gives CDR1 SGHRS, CDR2 YFSETQ.

This clone showed up just once. The chain recombines TRBV6-5 with TRBJ1-2; 7 positions agree with TRBD1. Trimming at V came to 6 bases and at J to 4 bases, leaving 8 bases not matched to a gene. This CDR3 is built from 14 residues. Per the germline V gene, CDR1 is MNHEY and CDR2 is SVGAGI. For the CDR3, the DNA is TGTGCCAGCAGACGACAGGGTTTGGGCTATGGCTACACCTTC. This codes for CASRRQGLGYGYTF.

The chain couples TRBV5-6 to TRBJ1-1; tentative D call: TRBD1 (6 bases). This CDR3 spans 15 amino acids. The germline CDR1 and CDR2 sequences are SGHDT and YYEEEE. The ends were cut back, 3 bases at V and 1 base at J, with 13 bases in the middle. This CDR3 is CASSSAQGRNTEAFF. The CDR3 DNA is TGTGCCAGCAGCTCTGCCCAGGGGAGGAACACTGAAGCTTTCTTT.

The chain employs TRBV27 and TRBJ2-6; D gene ambiguous. Germline-derived CDR1 and CDR2 are MNHEY and SMNVEV (reference sequence). The CDR3 covers 15 residues. V was shortened by 6 bases and J by 1 base, with 10 bases between the two germline ends. The CDR3 DNA reads TGTGCCAGCAGCCCCTCGGCATCTGGGGCCAACGTCCTGACTTTC. Translating gives CASSPSASGANVLTF.

There are a few counts of this clone. The chain recombines TRBV5-1 with TRBJ1-6; a weak D match, TRBD1 (5 bases). The CDR3 extends over 15 amino acids. Germline values: CDR1 SGHRS, CDR2 YFSETQ. The V end was cut by 7 bases, the J end by 6 bases, with 17 bases between. The CDR3 DNA sequence: TGCGCCAGCTCAGCGAAGACGGGGGGTAATTCACCCCTCCACTTT. This encodes CASSAKTGGNSPLHF.

J is TRBJ2-5 and V is TRBV13; a possible D gene is TRBD2 (5 bases). V lost 5 bases and J lost 5, with 12 bases in between. This CDR3 is 13 amino acids long. Germline assignment: CDR1 PRHDT and CDR2 FYEKMQ (reference sequence). The CDR3: CASSRGLGETQYF. CDR3 sequence (DNA): TGTGCCAGCAGCAGAGGACTTGGGGAGACCCAGTACTTC.

The sample holds one count of this clone. The rearrangement links TRBV6-1 to TRBJ2-7, with a possible D match to TRBD2 (6 bases). Trimming took 2 bases from V and 1 from J, leaving 18 bases between them. This CDR3 is built from 17 residues. Germline-derived CDR1 and CDR2 are MNHNS and SASEGT. In DNA, the CDR3 is TGTGCCAGCAGTGAACGGGCAATGGGGGGAAGGTCCTACGAGCAGTACTTC. This translates into CASSERAMGGRSYEQYF.

This rearrangement joins TRBV5-1 to TRBJ2-2; 11 positions agree with TRBD1. CDR3 length: 15 amino acids. The V gene's germline CDR1 is SGHRS and CDR2 YFSETQ. The V and J ends lost 4 bases and 6 bases, in that order; junction bases with no gene match: 5. The DNA for the CDR3 is TGCGCCAGCAGCCACCGGGACAGGGGGGCCGGGGAGCTGTTTTTT. Protein sequence: CASSHRDRGAGELFF.

The genes are TRBV29-1 and TRBJ2-1; weak D call: TRBD2 (6 bases). With 6 bases removed from V and 0 bases from J, the gap between germline ends came to 12 bases. The CDR3 is 14 residues long. Germline V gives CDR1 SQVTM, CDR2 ANQGSEA. The DNA for the CDR3 is TGCAGCGTGTGGACTACCCTCTCCTACAATGAGCAGTTCTTC. This gives the protein CSVWTTLSYNEQFF.

This chain uses TRBV30 with TRBJ1-2, with D hard to call. Germline V gene sequence: CDR1 GTSNPN, CDR2 SVGIG (reference sequence). V lost 0 bases to trimming and J lost 8 bases, with 16 bases between them. The CDR3 extends over 14 amino acids. The chain's CDR3 is CAWSVGVGPYGYTF. The DNA of the CDR3 is TGTGCCTGGAGTGTAGGAGTGGGTCCCTACGGCTACACCTTC.

The chain joins TRBV19 to TRBJ2-3, with TRBD2 matching 8 bases. V was pared by 6 bases and J by 4 bases, with 6 bases of the junction left unmatched. The CDR3 length is 14 residues. Germline V gene lookup returns CDR1 LNHDA and CDR2 SQIVND (reference sequence). In DNA form, the CDR3 reads TGTGCCAGTAGGGCGGGGGGCACGTCAGATACGCAGTATTTT. This translates into CASRAGGTSDTQYF.

In this sample, this clone turned up once. The rearrangement uses TRBV19 and TRBJ1-2; D call uncertain. V shed 6 bases and J shed 0 bases, with 14 bases lying between them. CDR1 and CDR2 (germline): LNHDA, SQIVND (reference sequence). There are 15 residues in the CDR3. The CDR3 protein is CASSQAAKANYGYTF. DNA for the CDR3: TGTGCCAGTAGCCAGGCAGCTAAAGCTAACTATGGCTACACCTTC. Full variable domain (missing parts from reference TRBV19 and TRBJ1-2): DGGITQSPKYLFRKEGQNVTLSCEQNLNHDAMYWYRQDPGQGLRLIYYSQIVNDFQKGDIAEGYSVSREKKESFPLTVTSAQKNPTAFYLCASSQAAKANYGYTFGSGTRLTVV.

This clone was counted once. The J gene is TRBJ2-7, the V gene TRBV4-3; a possible D gene is TRBD1 (6 bases). Germline CDR1 and CDR2: LGHNA and YSLEER. The CDR3 spans 14 residues. V lost 3 bases, J lost 2 bases, and 11 bases lay in between. The CDR3 sequence: CASSHETGTYEQYF. CDR3 nucleotides: TGCGCCAGCAGCCATGAAACAGGGACCTACGAGCAGTACTTC.

The chain carries TRBV5-6 and TRBJ2-1; D perhaps matches TRBD2 (6 bases). V lost 6 bases and J 0 bases, leaving 16 bases between the germline ends. Germline values: CDR1 SGHDT, CDR2 YYEEEE. This CDR3 has 16 residues. CDR3 sequence (DNA): TGTGCCAGCATTGCGGGGAGGCGGGCCTCCTACAATGAGCAGTTCTTC. It translates to CASIAGRRASYNEQFF.